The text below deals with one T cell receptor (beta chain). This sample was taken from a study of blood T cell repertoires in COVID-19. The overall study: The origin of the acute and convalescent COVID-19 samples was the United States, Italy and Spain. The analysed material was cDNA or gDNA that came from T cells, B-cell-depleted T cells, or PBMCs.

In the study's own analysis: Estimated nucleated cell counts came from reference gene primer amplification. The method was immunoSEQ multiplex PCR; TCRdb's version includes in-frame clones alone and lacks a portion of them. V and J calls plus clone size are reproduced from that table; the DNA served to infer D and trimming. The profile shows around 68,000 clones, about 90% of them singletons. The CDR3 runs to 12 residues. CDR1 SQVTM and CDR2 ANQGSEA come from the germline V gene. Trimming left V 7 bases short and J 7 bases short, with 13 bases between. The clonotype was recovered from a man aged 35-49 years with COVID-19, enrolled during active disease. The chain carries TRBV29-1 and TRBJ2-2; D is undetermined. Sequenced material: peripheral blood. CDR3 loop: CSGGVSSGELFF. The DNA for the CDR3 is TGCAGCGGGGGTGTGTCGAGCGGGGAGCTGTTTTTT.